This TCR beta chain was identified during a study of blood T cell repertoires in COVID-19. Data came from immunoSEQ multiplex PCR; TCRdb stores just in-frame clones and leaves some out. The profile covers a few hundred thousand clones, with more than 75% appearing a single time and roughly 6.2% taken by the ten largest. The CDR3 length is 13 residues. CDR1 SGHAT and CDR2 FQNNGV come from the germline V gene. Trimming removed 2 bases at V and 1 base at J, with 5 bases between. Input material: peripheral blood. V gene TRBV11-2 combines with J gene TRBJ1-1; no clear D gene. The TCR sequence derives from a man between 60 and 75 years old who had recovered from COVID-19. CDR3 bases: TGTGCCAGCAGCTTATTCCAGAACACTGAAGCTTTCTTT. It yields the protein CASSLFQNTEAFF.